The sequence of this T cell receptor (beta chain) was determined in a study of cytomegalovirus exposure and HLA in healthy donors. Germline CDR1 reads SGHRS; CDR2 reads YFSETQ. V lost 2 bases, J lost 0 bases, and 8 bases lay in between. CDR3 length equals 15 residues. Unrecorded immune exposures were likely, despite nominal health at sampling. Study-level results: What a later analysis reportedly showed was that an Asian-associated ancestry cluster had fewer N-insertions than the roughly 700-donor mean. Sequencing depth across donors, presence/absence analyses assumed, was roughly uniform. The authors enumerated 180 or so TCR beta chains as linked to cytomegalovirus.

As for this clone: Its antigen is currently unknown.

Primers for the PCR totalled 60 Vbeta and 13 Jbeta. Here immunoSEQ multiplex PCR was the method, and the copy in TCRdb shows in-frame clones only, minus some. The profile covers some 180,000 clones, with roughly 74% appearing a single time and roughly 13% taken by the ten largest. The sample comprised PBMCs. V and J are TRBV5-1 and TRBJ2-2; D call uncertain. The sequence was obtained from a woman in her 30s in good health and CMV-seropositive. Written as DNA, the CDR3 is TGCGCCAGCAGCTTAGGCAGCGCGAACACCGGGGAGCTGTTTTTT. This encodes CASSLGSANTGELFF.